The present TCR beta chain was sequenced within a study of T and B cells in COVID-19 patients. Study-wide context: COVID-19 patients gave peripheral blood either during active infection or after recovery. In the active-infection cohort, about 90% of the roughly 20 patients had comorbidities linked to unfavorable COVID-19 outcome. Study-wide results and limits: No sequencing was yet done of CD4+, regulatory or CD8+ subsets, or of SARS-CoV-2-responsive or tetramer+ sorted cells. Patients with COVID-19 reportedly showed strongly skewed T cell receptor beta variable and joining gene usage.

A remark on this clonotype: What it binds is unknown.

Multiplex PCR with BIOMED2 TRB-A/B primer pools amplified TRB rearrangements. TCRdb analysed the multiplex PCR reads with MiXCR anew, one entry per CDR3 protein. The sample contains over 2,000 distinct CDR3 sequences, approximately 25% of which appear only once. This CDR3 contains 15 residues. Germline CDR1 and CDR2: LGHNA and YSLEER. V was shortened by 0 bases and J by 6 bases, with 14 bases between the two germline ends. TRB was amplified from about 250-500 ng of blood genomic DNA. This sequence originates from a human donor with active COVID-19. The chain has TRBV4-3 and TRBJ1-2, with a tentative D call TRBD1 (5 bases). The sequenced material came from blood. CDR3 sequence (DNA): TGCGCCAGCAGCCAAGATGTGGCAGGGTATCATGGCTACACCTTC. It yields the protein CASSQDVAGYHGYTF.